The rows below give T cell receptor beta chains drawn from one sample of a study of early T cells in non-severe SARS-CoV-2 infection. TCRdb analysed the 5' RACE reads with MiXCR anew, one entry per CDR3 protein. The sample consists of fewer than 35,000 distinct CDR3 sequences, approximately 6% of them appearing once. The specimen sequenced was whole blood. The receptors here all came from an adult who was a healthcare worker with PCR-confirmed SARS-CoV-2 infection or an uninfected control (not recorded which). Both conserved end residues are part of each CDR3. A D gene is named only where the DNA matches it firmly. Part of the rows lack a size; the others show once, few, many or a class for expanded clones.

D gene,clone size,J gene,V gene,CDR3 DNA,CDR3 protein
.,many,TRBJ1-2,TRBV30,TGTGCCTGGAGTCGACAGGCTGGCTACACCTTC,CAWSRQAGYTF
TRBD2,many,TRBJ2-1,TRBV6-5,TGTGCCAGCAGTTACCCCGGGACTAGCCCCTACAATGAGCAGTTCTTC,CASSYPGTSPYNEQFF
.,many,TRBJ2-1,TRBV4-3,TGCGCCAGCAGCCAAGTTTCGTTCCGAGATGGGTTTGAGCAGTTCTTC,CASSQVSFRDGFEQFF
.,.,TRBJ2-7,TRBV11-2,TGTGCCAGCAGCTTAGCTTTCAGCTCCTACGAGCAGTACTTC,CASSLAFSSYEQYF
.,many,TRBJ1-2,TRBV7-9,TGTGCCAGCAGCTTAGCCCCCAGACCGGACGGCTACACCTTC,CASSLAPRPDGYTF
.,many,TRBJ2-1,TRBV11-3,TGTGCCAGCCTCGGTGCTGGCTCCTACAATGAGCAGTTCTTC,CASLGAGSYNEQFF
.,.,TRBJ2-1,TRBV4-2,TGTGCCAGCAGCCTGGGCGAGCGATATGAGCAGTTCTTC,CASSLGERYEQFF
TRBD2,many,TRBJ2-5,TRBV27,TGTGCCAGCAGTTTTGTGGGGACTAGCGTCAGAGAGACCCAGTACTTC,CASSFVGTSVRETQYF
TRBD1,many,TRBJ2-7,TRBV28,TGTGCCAGCAGTTTAAATTACAGGGGGCAAGACGAGCAGTACTTC,CASSLNYRGQDEQYF
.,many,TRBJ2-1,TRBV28,TGTGCCAGCGATTCGGCGGACTCCTACAATGAGCAGTTCTTC,CASDSADSYNEQFF
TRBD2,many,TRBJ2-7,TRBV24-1,TGTGCCACCAGTGAAACCGGGACTAGCGGAACCTACGAGCAGTACTTC,CATSETGTSGTYEQYF
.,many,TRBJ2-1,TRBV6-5,TGTGCCAGCAGGCGGGGCGTCTCCTACAATGAGCAGTTCTTC,CASRRGVSYNEQFF
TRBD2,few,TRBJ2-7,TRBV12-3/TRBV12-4,TGTGCCAGCAGTTTAGCTGCGGGGGACTACGAGCAGTACTTC,CASSLAAGDYEQYF
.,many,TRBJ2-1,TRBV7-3,TGTGCCAGCAGCCGGGACTCCTACAATGAGCAGTTCTTC,CASSRDSYNEQFF
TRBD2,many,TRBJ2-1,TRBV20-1,TGCAGTGCTAGAGTCCCCTTTACTAGCGGGAGGACCGGTGAGCAGTTCTTC,CSARVPFTSGRTGEQFF
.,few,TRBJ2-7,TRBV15,TGTGCCACCAGCAGAGATTACGGGGAAAGCGACGAGCAGTACTTC,CATSRDYGESDEQYF
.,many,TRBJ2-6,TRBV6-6,TGTGCCAGCAGTTACGAGGCTACCGGGGCCAACGTCCTGACTTTC,CASSYEATGANVLTF
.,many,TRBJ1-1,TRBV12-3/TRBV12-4,TGTGCCAGCAGCCGTCTCGGGGGGCTTCACACTGAAGCTTTCTTT,CASSRLGGLHTEAFF
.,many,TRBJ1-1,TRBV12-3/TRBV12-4,TGTGCCAGCAGTCTCCTTATGAACACTGAAGCTTTCTTT,CASSLLMNTEAFF
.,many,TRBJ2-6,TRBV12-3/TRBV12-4,TGTGCCAGCAGCCTACAGGTCTCTGGGGCCAACGTCCTGACTTTC,CASSLQVSGANVLTF
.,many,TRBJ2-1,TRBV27,TGTGCCAGCAGTTTAATCGTAGGCTATGAGCAGTTCTTC,CASSLIVGYEQFF
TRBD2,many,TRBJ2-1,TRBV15,TGTGCCACCAGCAGAGCTTCTAGCGGGAGGGACAATGAGCAGTTCTTC,CATSRASSGRDNEQFF
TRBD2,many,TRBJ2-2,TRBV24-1,TGTGCCACCAGGACAGCGGGAGCTTCCGGGGAGCTGTTTTTT,CATRTAGASGELFF
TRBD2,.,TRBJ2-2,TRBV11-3,TGTGCCAGCAGCTTAGCCCCAATACTAGCGGGAGAGTCCACCGGGGAGCTGTTTTTT,CASSLAPILAGESTGELFF
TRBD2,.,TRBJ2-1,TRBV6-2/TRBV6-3,TGTGCCAGCACTGGACTAGCGGGAAGGAATGAGCAGTTCTTC,CASTGLAGRNEQFF
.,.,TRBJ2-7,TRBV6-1,TGTGCCAGCAGTGAAACTCCTCTCTACGAGCAGTACTTC,CASSETPLYEQYF
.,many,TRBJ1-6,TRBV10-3,TGTGCCATCAGAAGGGAGTCTAGTTCACCCCTCCACTTT,CAIRRESSSPLHF
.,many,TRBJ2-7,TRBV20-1,TGCAGTGCTAGAACCGGGACCTCCTACGAGCAGTACTTC,CSARTGTSYEQYF
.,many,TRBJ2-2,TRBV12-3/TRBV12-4,TGTGCCAGCAGTTTCTTCCCCGGGGAGCTGTTTTTT,CASSFFPGELFF
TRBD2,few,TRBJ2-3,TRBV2,TGTGCCAGCAGTGACGGACTAGCGGGATTTATGAACCCAGATACGCAGTATTTT,CASSDGLAGFMNPDTQYF
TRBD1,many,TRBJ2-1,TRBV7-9,TGTGCCAGCAGCTTAGAACAGGGGGCGATAAATGAGCAGTTCTTC,CASSLEQGAINEQFF
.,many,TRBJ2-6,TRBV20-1,TGCAGTGCCGACCCCACGGCTTCTGGGGCCAACGTCCTGACTTTC,CSADPTASGANVLTF
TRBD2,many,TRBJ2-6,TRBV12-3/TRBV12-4,TGTGCCAGCAGTTTCGGCGGGAGGGCCACCGGGGCCAACGTCCTGACTTTC,CASSFGGRATGANVLTF
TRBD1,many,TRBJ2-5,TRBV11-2,TGTGCCAGCAGCGAAGTCCATTATCGGGACAGGGGCTTAGCTTTTGTCCAAGAGACCCAGTACTTC,CASSEVHYRDRGLAFVQETQYF
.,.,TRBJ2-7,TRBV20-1,TGCAGTGCTAGGCCGGGATTAGAACAGTACTTC,CSARPGLEQYF
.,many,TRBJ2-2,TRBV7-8,TGTGCCAGCAACTCACAAAGCTGGGGAAACGGGGAGCTGTTTTTT,CASNSQSWGNGELFF
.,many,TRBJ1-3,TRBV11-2,TGTGCCAGCAGCTTAGCCAGTACTGGAAACACCATATATTTT,CASSLASTGNTIYF
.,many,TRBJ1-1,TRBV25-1,TGTGCCAGCAGTGCCATGGGGGCTGAAGCTTTCTTT,CASSAMGAEAFF
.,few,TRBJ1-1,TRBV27,TGTGCCAGCAGTAGGGCGGGGAGCACTGAAGCTTTCTTT,CASSRAGSTEAFF
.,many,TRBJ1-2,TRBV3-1,TGTGCCAGCAGCCAAGATTTAACAACCCCCTATGGCTACACCTTC,CASSQDLTTPYGYTF
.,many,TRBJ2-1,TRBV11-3,TGTGCCAGCAGCTTTCGGCTGGAAAATGAGCAGTTCTTC,CASSFRLENEQFF
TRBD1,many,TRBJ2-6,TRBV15,TGTGCCACCAGCAGACCCCGACAGGGGGTCACGTCTGGGGCCAACGTCCTGACTTTC,CATSRPRQGVTSGANVLTF
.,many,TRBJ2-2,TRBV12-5,TGTGCTAGTGGTTTGTTAAGGGAGAGATCCGGGGAGCTGTTTTTT,CASGLLRERSGELFF
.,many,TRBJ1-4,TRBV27,TGTGCCAGCAGTTCCATACCCTCGACACCCGAAAAACTGTTTTTT,CASSSIPSTPEKLFF
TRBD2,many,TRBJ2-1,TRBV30,TGTGCCTGGAGTGTTCTACGTGAGCTAGCGGGAGGTCCGGATGAGCAGTTCTTC,CAWSVLRELAGGPDEQFF
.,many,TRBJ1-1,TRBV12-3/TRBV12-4,TGTGCCAGCAGTTTAGAGGGGGGGGTCCCCTACACTGAAGCTTTCTTT,CASSLEGGVPYTEAFF
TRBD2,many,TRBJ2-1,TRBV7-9,TGTGCCAGCAGCTTAGGAGCGGGAAGCTCCTACAATGAGCAGTTCTTC,CASSLGAGSSYNEQFF
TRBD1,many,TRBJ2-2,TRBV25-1,TGTGCCAGCAGAGACAGGGGAAACACCGGGGAGCTGTTTTTT,CASRDRGNTGELFF
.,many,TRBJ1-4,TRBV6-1,TGTGCCAGCAGTTCACCCGCGATAGGTGAAAAACTGTTTTTT,CASSSPAIGEKLFF